This entry features one T cell receptor (beta chain) sequence. The entry originates in a study of T cells in Graves' hyperthyroidism and ophthalmopathy. RNA transcripts yielded amplified TCR beta CDR3 regions. The HTBI primer set drove a first-round RT-PCR of the TCR CDR3. TCRdb reprocessed the multiplex PCR reads via MiXCR and lists one record per CDR3 protein. The profile shows roughly 800,000 distinct CDR3 sequences, 38% of them singletons. Trimming pared 5 bases from V and 5 bases from J, leaving 15 bases between. Germline V gene sequence: CDR1 SGHTA, CDR2 FQGTGA. This CDR3 region has 15 residues. The chain links TRBV7-3 to TRBJ1-4; D gene ambiguous. Sequenced sample: blood. The source of this sequence is a man between 18 and 29 years old with Graves' hyperthyroidism. Here the CDR3 reads CASSPTGGVNEKLFF. The CDR3 nucleotides read TGTGCCAGCAGCCCTACCGGCGGGGTAAATGAAAAACTGTTTTTT.